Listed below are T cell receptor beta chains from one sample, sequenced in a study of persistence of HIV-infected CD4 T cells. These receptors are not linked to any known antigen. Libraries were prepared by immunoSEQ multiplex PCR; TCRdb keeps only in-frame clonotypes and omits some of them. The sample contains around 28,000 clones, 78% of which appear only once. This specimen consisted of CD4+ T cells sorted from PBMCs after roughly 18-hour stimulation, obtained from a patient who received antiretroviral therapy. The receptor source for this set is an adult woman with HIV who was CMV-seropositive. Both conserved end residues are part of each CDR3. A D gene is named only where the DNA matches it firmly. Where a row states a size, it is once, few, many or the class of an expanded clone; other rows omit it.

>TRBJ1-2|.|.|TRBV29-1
CSAYRGGLRGYTF
TGCAGCGCCTACCGGGGCGGCCTTAGGGGCTACACCTTC
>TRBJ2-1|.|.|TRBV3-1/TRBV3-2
CASRGYNEQFF
TGTGCCAGCAGGGGGTACAATGAGCAGTTCTTC
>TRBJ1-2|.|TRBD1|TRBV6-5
CASSYSNRGYGYTF
TGTGCCAGCAGTTACTCGAACAGGGGCTATGGCTACACCTTC
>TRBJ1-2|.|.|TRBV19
CASSISNKEDGYTF
TGTGCCAGTAGTATAAGTAACAAGGAAGATGGCTACACCTTC
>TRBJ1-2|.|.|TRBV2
CASKLRADYGYTF
TGTGCCAGCAAGCTCCGGGCGGACTATGGCTACACCTTC
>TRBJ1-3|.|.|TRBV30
CAWSVGASVGDTIYF
TGTGCCTGGAGTGTTGGGGCCAGCGTTGGTGACACCATATATTTT
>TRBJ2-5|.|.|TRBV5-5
CASSLEGWETQYF
TGTGCCAGCAGCTTGGAAGGGTGGGAGACCCAGTACTTC
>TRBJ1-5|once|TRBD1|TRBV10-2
CASSISPGQGLSGAQPQHF
TGCGCCAGCAGCATCAGTCCGGGACAGGGTTTGTCGGGGGCGCAGCCCCAGCATTTT
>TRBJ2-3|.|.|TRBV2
CASSERVRTDTQYF
TGTGCCAGCAGTGAAAGGGTTAGAACAGATACGCAGTATTTT
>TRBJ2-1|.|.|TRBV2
CASIRADGGEQFF
TGTGCCAGCATCCGGGCTGATGGAGGTGAGCAGTTCTTC
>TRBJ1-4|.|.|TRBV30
CAWSVNDLGAEKLFF
TGTGCCTGGAGTGTAAACGATCTGGGGGCTGAAAAACTGTTTTTT
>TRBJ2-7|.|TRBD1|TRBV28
CASILSQGAYEQYF
TGTGCCAGCATCCTAAGTCAGGGGGCCTACGAGCAGTACTTC
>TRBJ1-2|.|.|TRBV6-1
CASSEVSRAAYGYTF
TGTGCCAGCAGTGAAGTTAGCAGGGCCGCCTATGGCTACACCTTC
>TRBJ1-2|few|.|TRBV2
CASSEANGRIYGYTF
TGTGCCAGCAGTGAAGCCAATGGCAGAATCTATGGCTACACCTTC
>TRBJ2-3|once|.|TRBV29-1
CSVGARTDTQYF
TGCAGCGTTGGTGCCCGCACAGATACGCAGTATTTT
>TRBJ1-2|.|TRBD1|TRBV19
CASSIGGQMYYGYTF
TGTGCCAGTAGTATAGGGGGACAGATGTACTATGGCTACACCTTC
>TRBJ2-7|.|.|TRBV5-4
CASSSFLRDRSYEQYF
TGTGCCAGCAGCTCTTTCCTGAGGGACCGTTCCTACGAGCAGTACTTC